This is a list of T cell receptor beta chains from one sample in a study of T cells in pancreatic ductal adenocarcinoma. The data were produced by immunoSEQ multiplex PCR, yet TCRdb's version contains in-frame clones alone and is incomplete. The data hold about 5,000 clones, with more than 70% observed a single time. The sequenced material came from pancreatic tumor tissue. These receptors came from a human donor with pancreatic ductal adenocarcinoma. CDR3s include the opening cysteine and the closing phenylalanine or tryptophan. Each record gives: D gene, CDR3 length, V gene, J gene, clone size, CDR3 DNA, CDR3 protein. The D gene is left open where the match is weak. Clone size, where shown, is once, few, many, or a class for clones that have expanded.

>TRBD2|14|TRBV5-1|TRBJ2-7|-
TGCGCCAGCAGCCTGGGGACTAGCGGGTACGAGCAGTACTTC
CASSLGTSGYEQYF
>-|15|TRBV5-1|TRBJ2-7|-
TGCGCCAGCAGCTTGGGCCCCACGGAAACCTACGAGCAGTACTTC
CASSLGPTETYEQYF
>-|13|TRBV7-6|TRBJ2-1|-
TGTGCCAGCAGCTTAGAACGTAGCAATGAGCAGTTCTTC
CASSLERSNEQFF
>-|13|TRBV7-9|TRBJ1-1|-
TGTGCCAGCAGCTTATCCGGGGGGACTGAAGCTTTCTTT
CASSLSGGTEAFF
>TRBD1|14|TRBV2|TRBJ2-3|-
TGTGCCAGCAAAGGGACAGGGCCAACGGATACGCAGTATTTT
CASKGTGPTDTQYF
>-|14|TRBV6-1|TRBJ2-3|few
TGTGCCAGCAGTGCGGCAGGGAGCACAGATACGCAGTATTTT
CASSAAGSTDTQYF
>-|12|TRBV30|TRBJ1-3|-
TGTGCCTGGAGTGACCAGGGTCGGGACATATATTTT
CAWSDQGRDIYF
>TRBD2|17|TRBV7-2|TRBJ2-7|-
TGTGCCAGCAGCTTACCCCTAGCGGGAGCCAAGGCCTACGAGCAGTACTTC
CASSLPLAGAKAYEQYF
>-|15|TRBV7-2|TRBJ2-2|-
TGTGCCAGCAGCTTAGTAGAACACCCGAAGGGGGAGCTGTTTTTT
CASSLVEHPKGELFF
>TRBD1|16|TRBV10-1|TRBJ2-7|-
TGCGCCAACCTACTACTCGGGACAGGGATAGACTACGAGCAGTACTTC
CANLLLGTGIDYEQYF
>-|12|TRBV6-6|TRBJ2-6|once
TGTGCCAGCTCTCCCGGGGCCAACGTCCTGACTTTC
CASSPGANVLTF
>TRBD2|15|TRBV6-1|TRBJ2-4|-
TGTGCCAGCAGTGAAGGACACCCGGGGGAGGGCATTCAGTACTTC
CASSEGHPGEGIQYF